The 9 T cell receptor beta chains below all came from one sample that was sequenced in a study of blood T cell repertoires in COVID-19. The assay was immunoSEQ multiplex PCR, and TCRdb's table has in-frame clones only and misses some. Among nearly 200,000 clones, about four fifths were seen once, and the ten largest hold 7.5%. The sample comprised PBMCs or T cells enriched from blood (not recorded which). The receptors stem from a man in his forties who had recovered from COVID-19.

The rearrangement uses TRBV9 and TRBJ2-3; a possible D gene is TRBD2 (6 bases). CDR1 and CDR2 from the germline V gene are SGDLS and YYNGEE. CDR3 length: 17 amino acids. Deletions cut 2 bases from V and 4 bases from J, with 20 bases between. CDR3 coding DNA: TGTGCCAGCAGCGTTTCCGGGACTCTTAAAGTCGCAGATACGCAGTATTTT. Protein product: CASSVSGTLKVADTQYF.

This chain connects TRBV5-1 to TRBJ1-2; no clear D gene. CDR1 and CDR2 from the germline V gene are SGHRS and YFSETQ. Trimming pared 4 bases from V and 4 bases from J, leaving 20 bases between. The CDR3 loop spans 16 amino acids. CDR3 sequence (DNA): TGCGCCAGCAGCCTCGGGAATATCGCTCAGAGCTATGGCTACACCTTC. Its protein product is CASSLGNIAQSYGYTF.

The J gene is TRBJ1-1, the V gene TRBV5-1; no reliable D call. CDR3 length equals 17 residues. Germline CDR1 is SGHRS and CDR2 is YFSETQ. Trimming removed 0 bases from V and 4 bases from J, with 19 bases in between. Here the CDR3 DNA reads TGCGCCAGCAGCTTGGGTCTGGGGAACGGGGTGAGCACTGAAGCTTTCTTT. It is translated as CASSLGLGNGVSTEAFF.

The rearrangement links TRBV4-2 to TRBJ1-3; unclear D gene. The ends were cut back, 1 base at V and 0 bases at J, with 13 bases in the middle. The germline CDR1 and CDR2 sequences are LGHNA and YNFKEQ. The CDR3 has 17 residues. The CDR3 nucleotides are TGTGCCAGCAGCCAAGGATTCCCCGAGGTCTCTGGAAACACCATATATTTT. Protein sequence: CASSQGFPEVSGNTIYF.

With regard to this clone: The same CDR3 can be traced to other DNA sequences in this sample. The V gene is TRBV7-8, the J gene TRBJ2-7; the D gene is possibly TRBD2 (6 bases). V gave up 1 base and J gave up 5 bases, with 9 bases separating them. Germline V lookup: CDR1 SGHVS, CDR2 FQNEAQ. This CDR3 has 13 residues. The DNA for the CDR3 is TGTGCCAGCAGCTTAGGTACGGGAGACGAGCAGTACTTC. It specifies CASSLGTGDEQYF.

A note on this clone: Other nucleotide sequences in the sample specify the same CDR3. The J gene is TRBJ1-5, the V gene TRBV18; D unclear. Germline-derived CDR1 and CDR2 are KGHSH and LQKENI. Trimming pared 3 bases from V and 4 bases from J, leaving 7 bases between. The CDR3 length is 13 residues. The CDR3 bases are TGTGCCAGCTCACCTGGGAGGAATCAGCCCCAGCATTTT. This codes for CASSPGRNQPQHF.

The chain joins TRBV12-3 or TRBV12-4 to TRBJ2-5; 8 bases match TRBD1. V shed 7 bases and J 1 base; nucleotides not matched to a gene: 2. This CDR3 comprises 13 residues. CDR3 bases: TGTGCCAGCACAGGGGGCCCCCAAGAGACCCAGTACTTC. Its translation: CASTGGPQETQYF.

The chain uses TRBV5-6 and TRBJ2-1, with 8 bases lining up with TRBD1. The J segment lost 5 bases and the V segment lost 0 bases, leaving 4 bases of the junction unmatched. The CDR3 totals 15 residues. Germline values: CDR1 SGHDT, CDR2 YYEEEE. CDR3 DNA sequence: TGTGCCAGCAGCTTGGACCCGGACAGGGACAATGAGCAGTTCTTC. The encoded protein is CASSLDPDRDNEQFF.

This rearrangement joins TRBV19 to TRBJ1-5; TRBD1 agrees at 9 bases. The CDR3 covers 13 residues. V trimming: 11 bases; J trimming: 1 base; junction bases outside the gene matches: 3. Germline V gives CDR1 LNHDA, CDR2 SQIVND (reference sequence). The CDR3, as DNA: TGTGCCTCCGGACAGGGGAGCAATCAGCCCCAGCATTTT. The encoded protein is CASGQGSNQPQHF. The entire variable domain, with the rest obtained from reference TRBV19 and TRBJ1-5, is as follows: DGGITQSPKYLFRKEGQNVTLSCEQNLNHDAMYWYRQDPGQGLRLIYYSQIVNDFQKGDIAEGYSVSREKKESFPLTVTSAQKNPTAFYLCASGQGSNQPQHFGDGTRLSIL.